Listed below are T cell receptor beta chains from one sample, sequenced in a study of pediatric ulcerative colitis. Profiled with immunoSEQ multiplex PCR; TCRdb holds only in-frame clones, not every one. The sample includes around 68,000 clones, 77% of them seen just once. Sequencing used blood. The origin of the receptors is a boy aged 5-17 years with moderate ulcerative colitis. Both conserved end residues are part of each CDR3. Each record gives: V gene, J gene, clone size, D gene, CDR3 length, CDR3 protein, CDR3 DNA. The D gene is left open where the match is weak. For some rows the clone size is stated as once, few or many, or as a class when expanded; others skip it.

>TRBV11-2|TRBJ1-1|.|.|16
CASSFYRELLNTEAFF
TGTGCCAGCAGCTTTTACCGGGAGCTCCTAAACACTGAAGCTTTCTTT
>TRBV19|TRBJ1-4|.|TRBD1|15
CASSLGQGAREKLFF
TGTGCCAGTAGTCTCGGACAGGGGGCAAGGGAAAAACTGTTTTTT
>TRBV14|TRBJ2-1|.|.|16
CASSQDPSRDYNEQFF
TGTGCCAGCAGCCAAGATCCCTCTCGGGATTACAATGAGCAGTTCTTC
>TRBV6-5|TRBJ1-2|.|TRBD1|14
CASIKQGLNYGYTF
TGTGCCAGCATTAAACAGGGGTTAAACTATGGCTACACCTTC
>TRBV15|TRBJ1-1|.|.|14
CATSRDTAHTEAFF
TGTGCCACCAGCAGAGATACAGCGCACACTGAAGCTTTCTTT
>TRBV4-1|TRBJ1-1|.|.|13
CASSQKMGSEAFF
TGCGCCAGCAGCCAAAAAATGGGGTCTGAAGCTTTCTTT
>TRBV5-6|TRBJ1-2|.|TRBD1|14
CASSRDRGFYGYTF
TGTGCCAGCAGCAGGGACAGGGGGTTTTATGGCTACACCTTC
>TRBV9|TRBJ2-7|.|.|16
CASSVAGEIPTYEQYF
TGTGCCAGCAGCGTAGCCGGGGAAATCCCCACCTACGAGCAGTACTTC
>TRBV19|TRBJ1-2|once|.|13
CASSIDPNYGYTF
TGTGCCAGTAGTATAGATCCTAACTATGGCTACACCTTC
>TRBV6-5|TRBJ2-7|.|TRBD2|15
CASSPGLAGGNEQYF
TGTGCCAGCAGCCCCGGACTAGCGGGAGGAAACGAGCAGTACTTC
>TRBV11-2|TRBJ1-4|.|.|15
CASSPGDEYREKLFF
TGTGCCAGCAGTCCCGGGGACGAGTATCGTGAAAAACTGTTTTTT
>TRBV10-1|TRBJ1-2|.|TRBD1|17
CASSESWRGTGSDGYTF
TGCGCCAGCAGTGAGTCCTGGAGAGGGACAGGGTCGGATGGCTACACCTTC
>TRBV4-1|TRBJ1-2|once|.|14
CASSPGTPPGRYTF
TGCGCCAGCAGCCCAGGGACACCACCGGGCCGCTACACCTTC
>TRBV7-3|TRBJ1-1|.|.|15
CASKSGVGGNTEAFF
TGTGCCAGCAAATCCGGGGTGGGAGGGAACACTGAAGCTTTCTTT
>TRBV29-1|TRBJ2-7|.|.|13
CSVVVGGGYEQYF
TGCAGCGTTGTCGTCGGTGGGGGATACGAGCAGTACTTC
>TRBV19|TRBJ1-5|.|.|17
CASSIPQDWYSNQPQHF
TGTGCCAGTAGTATCCCTCAAGACTGGTATAGCAATCAGCCCCAGCATTTT
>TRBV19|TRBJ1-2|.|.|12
CASSARNYGYTF
TGTGCCAGTAGTGCCAGGAATTATGGCTACACCTTC
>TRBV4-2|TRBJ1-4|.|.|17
CASSQGSHAGVNEKLFF
TGTGCCAGCAGCCAAGGTTCCCACGCAGGGGTTAATGAAAAACTGTTTTTT
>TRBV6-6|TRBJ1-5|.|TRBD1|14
CASDWTGRDQPQHF
TGTGCCAGCGACTGGACAGGGCGGGATCAGCCCCAGCATTTT
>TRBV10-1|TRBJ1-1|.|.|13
CASSSRLGTEAFF
TGCGCCAGCAGTTCTCGGTTGGGAACTGAAGCTTTCTTT
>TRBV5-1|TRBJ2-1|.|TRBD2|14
CASSSGGGYNEQFF
TGCGCCAGCAGCTCCGGCGGGGGGTACAATGAGCAGTTCTTC
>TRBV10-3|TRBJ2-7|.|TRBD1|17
CAISDLTGGVMGGEQYF
TGTGCCATCAGTGACCTAACAGGGGGCGTAATGGGAGGCGAGCAGTACTTC
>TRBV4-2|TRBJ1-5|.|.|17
CASSQDRGLGSNQPQHF
TGTGCCAGCAGCCAAGATCGTGGGTTGGGTAGCAATCAGCCCCAGCATTTT
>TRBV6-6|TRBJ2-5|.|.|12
CASSLDAGTQYF
TGTGCCAGCAGTCTGGACGCTGGGACCCAGTACTTC
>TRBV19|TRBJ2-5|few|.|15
CASSAGLPLRETQYF
TGTGCCAGTAGTGCCGGACTGCCCCTCCGGGAGACCCAGTACTTC
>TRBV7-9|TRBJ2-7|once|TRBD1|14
CASSNSNRGGEQYF
TGTGCCAGCAGCAATTCTAACAGGGGCGGAGAGCAGTACTTC
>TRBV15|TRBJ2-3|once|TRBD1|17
CATSRPRGTGIAPKQYF
TGTGCCACCAGCAGACCCCGAGGGACAGGAATAGCCCCGAAGCAGTATTTT
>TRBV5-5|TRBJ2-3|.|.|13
CATTPSFTDTQYF
TGTGCCACGACACCCAGTTTCACAGATACGCAGTATTTT
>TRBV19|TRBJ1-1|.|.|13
CASSRDGNTEAFF
TGTGCCAGTAGCCGGGACGGGAACACTGAAGCTTTCTTT